This TCR beta chain emerged from a study of blood T cell repertoires in COVID-19. In the study's own analysis: Counts of nucleated cells, estimated from reference gene primer amplification, were obtained. Data came from immunoSEQ multiplex PCR; TCRdb stores just in-frame clones and leaves some out. V, J and clone size are taken as reported in that table, and D and trimming were inferred from the DNA itself. The table has about 170,000 clones, more than 85% seen once. Germline values: CDR1 MNHNY, CDR2 SVGAGI (reference sequence). This CDR3 has 13 amino acids. With 5 bases clipped from V and 5 bases from J, the junction kept 2 bases outside the gene matches.

V gene TRBV6-6 combines with J gene TRBJ1-2, with 10 bases identical to TRBD1. Sequenced material: peripheral blood. The receptor comes from a man aged 55 to 70 with COVID-19, enrolled during active disease. Written as DNA, the CDR3 is TGTGCCAGCAGTCCGGACAGGGGGTATGGCTACACCTTC. This gives the protein CASSPDRGYGYTF.